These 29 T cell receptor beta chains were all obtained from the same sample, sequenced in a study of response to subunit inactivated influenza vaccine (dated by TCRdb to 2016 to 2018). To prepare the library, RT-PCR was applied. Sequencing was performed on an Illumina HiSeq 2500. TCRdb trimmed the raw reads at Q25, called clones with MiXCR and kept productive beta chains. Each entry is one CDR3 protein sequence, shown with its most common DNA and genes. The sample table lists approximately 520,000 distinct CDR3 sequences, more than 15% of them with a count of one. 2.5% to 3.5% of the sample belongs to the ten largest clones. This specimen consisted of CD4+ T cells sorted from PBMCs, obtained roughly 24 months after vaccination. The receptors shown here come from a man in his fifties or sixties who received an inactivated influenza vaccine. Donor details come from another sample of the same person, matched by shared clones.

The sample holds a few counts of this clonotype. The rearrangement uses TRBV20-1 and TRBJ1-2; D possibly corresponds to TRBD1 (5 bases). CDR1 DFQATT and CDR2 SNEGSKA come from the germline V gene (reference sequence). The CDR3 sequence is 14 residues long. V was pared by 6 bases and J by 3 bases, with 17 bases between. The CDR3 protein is CSAPGQGGDYGYTF. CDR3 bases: TGCAGTGCCCCCGGGCAGGGAGGTGACTATGGCTACACCTTC.

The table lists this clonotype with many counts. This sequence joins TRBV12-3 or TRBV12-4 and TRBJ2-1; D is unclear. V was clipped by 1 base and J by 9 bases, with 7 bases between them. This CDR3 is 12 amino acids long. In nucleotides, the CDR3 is TGTGCCAGCAGTTTAGGGACCTCTGAGCAGTTCTTC. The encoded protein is CASSLGTSEQFF.

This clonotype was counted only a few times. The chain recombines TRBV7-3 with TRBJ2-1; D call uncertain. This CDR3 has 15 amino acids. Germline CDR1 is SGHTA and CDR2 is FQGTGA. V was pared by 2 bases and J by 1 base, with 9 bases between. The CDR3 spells CASSLSLGSYNEQFF. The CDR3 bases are TGTGCCAGCAGCTTATCGCTAGGTTCCTACAATGAGCAGTTCTTC. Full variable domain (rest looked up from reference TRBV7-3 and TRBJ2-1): GAGVSQTPSNKVTEKGKYVELRCDPISGHTALYWYRQSLGQGPEFLIYFQGTGAADDSGLPNDRFFAVRPEGSVSTLKIQRTERGDSAVYLCASSLSLGSYNEQFFGPGTRLTVL.

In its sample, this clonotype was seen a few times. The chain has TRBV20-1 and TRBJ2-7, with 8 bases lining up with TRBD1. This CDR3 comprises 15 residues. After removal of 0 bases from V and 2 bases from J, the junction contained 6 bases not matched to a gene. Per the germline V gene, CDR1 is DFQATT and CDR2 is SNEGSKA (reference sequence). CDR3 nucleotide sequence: TGCAGTGCTAGAGACAACAGGGGGTCGGCCTACGAGCAGTACTTC. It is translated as CSARDNRGSAYEQYF.

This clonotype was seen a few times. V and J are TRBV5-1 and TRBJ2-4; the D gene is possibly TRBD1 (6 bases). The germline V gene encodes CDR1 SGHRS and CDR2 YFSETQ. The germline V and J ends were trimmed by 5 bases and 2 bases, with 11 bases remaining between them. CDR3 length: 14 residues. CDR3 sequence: CASSQGTSKNIQYF. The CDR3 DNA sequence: TGCGCCAGCAGTCAGGGGACATCCAAAAACATTCAGTACTTC.

CDR3: CASSARGMNTEAFF. As DNA, the CDR3 is TGTGCCAGCTCAGCCAGGGGTATGAACACTGAAGCTTTCTTT. The gene calls are TRBV18 and TRBJ1-1; possible D gene TRBD1, 6 bases. The length of the CDR3 is 14 residues. Germline V gene lookup returns CDR1 KGHSH and CDR2 LQKENI. V gave up 5 bases and J gave up 0 bases, with 10 bases separating them. Full variable domain (outside the CDR3, taken from reference TRBV18 and TRBJ1-1): NAGVMQNPRHLVRRRGQEARLRCSPMKGHSHVYWYRQLPEEGLKFMVYLQKENIIDESGMPKERFSAEFPKEGPSILRIQQVVRGDSAAYFCASSARGMNTEAFFGQGTRLTVV.

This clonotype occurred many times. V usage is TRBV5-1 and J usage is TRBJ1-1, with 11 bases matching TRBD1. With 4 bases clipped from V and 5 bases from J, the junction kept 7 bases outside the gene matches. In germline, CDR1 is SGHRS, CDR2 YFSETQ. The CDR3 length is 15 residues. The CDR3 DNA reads TGCGCCAGCAGCCCAGCGGACAGGGGGCGGACTGAAGCTTTCTTT. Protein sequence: CASSPADRGRTEAFF.

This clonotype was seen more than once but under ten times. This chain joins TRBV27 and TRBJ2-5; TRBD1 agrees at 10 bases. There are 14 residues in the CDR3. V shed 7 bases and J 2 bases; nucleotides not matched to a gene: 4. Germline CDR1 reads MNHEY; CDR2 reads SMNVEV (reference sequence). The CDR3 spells CASKPGQGQETQYF. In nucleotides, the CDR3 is TGTGCCAGCAAGCCGGGACAGGGGCAAGAGACCCAGTACTTC.

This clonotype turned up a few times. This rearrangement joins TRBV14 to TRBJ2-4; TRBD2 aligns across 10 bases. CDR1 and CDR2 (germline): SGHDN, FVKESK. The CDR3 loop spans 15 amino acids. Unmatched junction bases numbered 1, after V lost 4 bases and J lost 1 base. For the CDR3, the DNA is TGTGCCAGCAGCCCTAGCGGGAGCGCCAAAAACATTCAGTACTTC. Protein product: CASSPSGSAKNIQYF.

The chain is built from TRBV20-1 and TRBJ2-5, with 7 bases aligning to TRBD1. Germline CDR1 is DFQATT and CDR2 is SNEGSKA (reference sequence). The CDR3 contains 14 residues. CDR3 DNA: TGCACCCAAAAGTGGGACGGGACAGCGGAGACCCAGTACTTC. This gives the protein CTQKWDGTAETQYF.

In DNA form, the CDR3 reads TGCGCCAGCAGCCTCTCGGGGGCTAGCGGGAACACCGGGGAGCTGTTTTTT. Translating it yields CASSLSGASGNTGELFF. V usage is TRBV4-3 and J usage is TRBJ2-2; tentatively, D is TRBD2 (7 bases). The CDR3 loop spans 17 amino acids. V gave up 4 bases and J gave up 1 base, with 16 bases separating them. CDR1 is LGHNA, CDR2 YSLEER, per germline.

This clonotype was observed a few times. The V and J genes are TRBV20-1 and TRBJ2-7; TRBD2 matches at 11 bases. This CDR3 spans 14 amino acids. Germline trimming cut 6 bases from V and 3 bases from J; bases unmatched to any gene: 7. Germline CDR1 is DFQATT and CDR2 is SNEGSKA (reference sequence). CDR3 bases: TGCAGTGCCGAAGGACTAGCGGGTGACTACGAGCAGTACTTC. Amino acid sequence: CSAEGLAGDYEQYF.

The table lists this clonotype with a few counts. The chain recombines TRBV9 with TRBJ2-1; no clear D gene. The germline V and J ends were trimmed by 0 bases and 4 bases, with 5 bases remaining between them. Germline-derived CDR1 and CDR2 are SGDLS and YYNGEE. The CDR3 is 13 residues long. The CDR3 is CASSVGQYNEQFF. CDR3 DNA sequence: TGTGCCAGCAGCGTAGGACAATACAATGAGCAGTTCTTC. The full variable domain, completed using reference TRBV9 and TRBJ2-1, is DSGVTQTPKHLITATGQRVTLRCSPRSGDLSVYWYQQSLDQGLQFLIQYYNGEERAKGNILERFSAQQFPDLHSELNLSSLELGDSALYFCASSVGQYNEQFFGPGTRLTVL.

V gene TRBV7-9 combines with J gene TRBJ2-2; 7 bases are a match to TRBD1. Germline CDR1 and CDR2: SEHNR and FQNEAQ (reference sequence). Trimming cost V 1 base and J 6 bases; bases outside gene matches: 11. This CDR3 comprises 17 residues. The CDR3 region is CASSLGDSKRFAGELFF. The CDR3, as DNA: TGTGCCAGCAGCTTAGGGGACAGTAAAAGATTCGCCGGGGAGCTGTTTTTT.

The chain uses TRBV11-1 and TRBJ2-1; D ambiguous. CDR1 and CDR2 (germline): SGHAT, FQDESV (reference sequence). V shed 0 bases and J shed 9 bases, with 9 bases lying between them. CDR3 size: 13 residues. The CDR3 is CASSLAGLGEQFF. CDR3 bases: TGTGCCAGCAGCTTAGCTGGGCTTGGTGAGCAGTTCTTC.

This chain's CDR3 is CASSLPEAFF. CDR3 bases: TGTGCCAGCAGCTTACCGGAAGCTTTCTTT. The rearrangement joins TRBV7-9 to TRBJ1-1, with no clear D. In germline, CDR1 is SEHNR, CDR2 FQNEAQ (reference sequence). Trimming removed 2 bases from V and 8 bases from J, with 3 bases in between. The CDR3 runs 10 residues.

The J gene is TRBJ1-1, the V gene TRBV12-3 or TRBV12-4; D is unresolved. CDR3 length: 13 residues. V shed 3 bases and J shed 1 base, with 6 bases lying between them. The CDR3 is CASSFFGNTEAFF. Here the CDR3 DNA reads TGTGCCAGCAGTTTTTTCGGGAACACTGAAGCTTTCTTT.

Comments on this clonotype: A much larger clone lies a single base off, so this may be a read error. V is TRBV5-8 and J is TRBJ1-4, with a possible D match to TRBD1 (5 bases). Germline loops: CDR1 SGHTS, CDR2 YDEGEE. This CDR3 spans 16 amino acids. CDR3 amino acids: CASSPLGGRTNQKLFF. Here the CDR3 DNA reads TGTGCCAGCAGCCCTTTGGGGGGACGGACTAATCAAAAACTGTTTTTT.

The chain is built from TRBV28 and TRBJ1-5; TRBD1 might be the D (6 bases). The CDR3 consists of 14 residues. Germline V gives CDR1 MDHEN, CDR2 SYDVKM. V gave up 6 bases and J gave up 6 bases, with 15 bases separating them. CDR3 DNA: TGTGCCAGCAGAGCAGGGGCCCTCGTTCAGCCCCAGCATTTT. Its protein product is CASRAGALVQPQHF.

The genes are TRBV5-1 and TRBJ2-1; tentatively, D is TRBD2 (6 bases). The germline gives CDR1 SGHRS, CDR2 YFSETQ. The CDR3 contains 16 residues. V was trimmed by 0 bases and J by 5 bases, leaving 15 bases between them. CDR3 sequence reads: CASSLATVRGNNEQFF. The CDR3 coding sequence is TGCGCCAGCAGCTTGGCCACGGTTCGGGGGAACAATGAGCAGTTCTTC.

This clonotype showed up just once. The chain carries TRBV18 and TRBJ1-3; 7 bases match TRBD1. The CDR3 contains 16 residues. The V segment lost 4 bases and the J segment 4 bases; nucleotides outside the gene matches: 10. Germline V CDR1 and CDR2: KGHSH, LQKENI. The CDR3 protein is CASSLKTGSAGNTIYF. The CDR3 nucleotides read TGTGCCAGCTCACTGAAGACAGGGTCGGCAGGAAACACCATATATTTT.

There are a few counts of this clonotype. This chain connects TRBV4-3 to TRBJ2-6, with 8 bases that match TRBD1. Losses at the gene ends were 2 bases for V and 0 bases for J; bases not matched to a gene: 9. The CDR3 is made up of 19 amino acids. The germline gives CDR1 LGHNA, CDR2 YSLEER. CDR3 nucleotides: TGCGCCAGCAGCCAATACCTAATGACAGGGGACTCTGGGGCCAACGTCCTGACTTTC. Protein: CASSQYLMTGDSGANVLTF.

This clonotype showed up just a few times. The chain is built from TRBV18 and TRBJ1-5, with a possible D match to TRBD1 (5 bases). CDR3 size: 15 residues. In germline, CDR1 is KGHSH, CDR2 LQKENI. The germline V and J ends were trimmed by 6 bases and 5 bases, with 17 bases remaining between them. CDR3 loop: CASSPRGGEYQPQHF. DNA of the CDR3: TGTGCCAGCTCCCCCCGGGGAGGGGAGTATCAGCCCCAGCATTTT.

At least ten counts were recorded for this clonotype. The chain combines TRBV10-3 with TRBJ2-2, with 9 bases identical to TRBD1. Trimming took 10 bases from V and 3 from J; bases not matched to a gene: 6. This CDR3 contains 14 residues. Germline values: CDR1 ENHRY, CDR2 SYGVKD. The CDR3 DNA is TGTGCCACCCAGACAGGGGGGGACACCGGGGAGCTGTTTTTT. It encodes CATQTGGDTGELFF.

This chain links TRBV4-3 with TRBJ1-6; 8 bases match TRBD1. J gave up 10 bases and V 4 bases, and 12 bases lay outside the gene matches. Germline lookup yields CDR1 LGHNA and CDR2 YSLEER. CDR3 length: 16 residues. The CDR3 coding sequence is TGCGCCAGCAGCCTTTTACGGACAGGGTTGGGGTCACCCCTCCACTTT. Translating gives CASSLLRTGLGSPLHF.

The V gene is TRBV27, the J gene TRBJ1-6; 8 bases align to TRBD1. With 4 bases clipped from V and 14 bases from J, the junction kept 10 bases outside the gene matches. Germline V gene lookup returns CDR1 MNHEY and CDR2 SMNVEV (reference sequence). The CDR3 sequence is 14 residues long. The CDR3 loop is CASSSGTGRSSLHF. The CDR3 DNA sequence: TGTGCCAGCAGTTCCGGGACAGGAAGAAGTTCCCTCCACTTT.

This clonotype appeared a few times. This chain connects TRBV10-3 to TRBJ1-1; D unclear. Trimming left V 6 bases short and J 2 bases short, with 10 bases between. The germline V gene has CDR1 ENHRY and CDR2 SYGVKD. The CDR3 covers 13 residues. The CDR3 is CAISRGVNTEAFF. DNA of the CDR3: TGTGCCATCAGCCGTGGAGTAAACACTGAAGCTTTCTTT.

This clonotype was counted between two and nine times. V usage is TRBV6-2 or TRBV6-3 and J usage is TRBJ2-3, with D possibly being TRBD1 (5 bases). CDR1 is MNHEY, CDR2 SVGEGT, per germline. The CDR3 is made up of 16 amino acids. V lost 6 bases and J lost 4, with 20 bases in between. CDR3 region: CASRSPTATGADTQYF. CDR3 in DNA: TGTGCCAGCAGATCGCCGACAGCGACGGGCGCAGATACGCAGTATTTT.

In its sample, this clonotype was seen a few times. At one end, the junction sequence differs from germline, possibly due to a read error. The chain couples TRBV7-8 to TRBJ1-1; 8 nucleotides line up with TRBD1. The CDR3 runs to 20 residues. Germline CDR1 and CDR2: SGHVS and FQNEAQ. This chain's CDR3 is CASSLAQNINGRTGNTEAFF. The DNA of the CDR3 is TGTGCCAGCAGCCTAGCGCAAAACATAAACGGGAGGACAGGGAATACTGAAGCTTTCTTT.